This TCR beta chain stems from a study of blood T cell repertoires in COVID-19. Study-wide context: Material from acute and convalescent COVID-19 was sourced from the United States, Italy and Spain. PBMCs, B-cell-depleted T cells, or T cells were the source of the cDNA or gDNA that made up the material.

Authors' analysis steps: Counts of nucleated cells, estimated from reference gene primer amplification, were obtained. Sequencing was performed with immunoSEQ multiplex PCR; in TCRdb, only in-frame clones are kept and a portion is missing. The DNA gave D and trimming, while V, J and clone size come from that table. The table lists 84,000 or so clones, 70% to 85% of them singletons. CDR1 is SEHNR and CDR2 is FQNEAQ in the germline V gene (reference sequence). The V and J ends lost 2 bases and 8 bases respectively, with 13 bases between them. This CDR3 has 15 amino acids. The sample comprised peripheral blood. The sequence came from a man aged 65 to 85 with acute or convalescent COVID-19. The V call is TRBV7-9, the J call TRBJ1-6; the D gene is possibly TRBD1 (6 bases). This chain's CDR3 is CASSLWGGADSPLHF. The CDR3 region has the DNA TGTGCCAGCAGCTTATGGGGGGGGGCGGATTCACCCCTCCACTTT.